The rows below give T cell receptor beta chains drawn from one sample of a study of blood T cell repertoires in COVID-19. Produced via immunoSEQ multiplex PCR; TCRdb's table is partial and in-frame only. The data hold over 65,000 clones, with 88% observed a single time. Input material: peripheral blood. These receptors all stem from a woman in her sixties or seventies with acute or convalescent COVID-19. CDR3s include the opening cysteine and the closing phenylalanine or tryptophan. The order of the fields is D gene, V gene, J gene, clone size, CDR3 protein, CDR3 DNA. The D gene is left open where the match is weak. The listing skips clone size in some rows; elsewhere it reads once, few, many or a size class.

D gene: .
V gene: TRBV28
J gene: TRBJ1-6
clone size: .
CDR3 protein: CASSQTVSPLHF
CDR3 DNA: TGTGCCAGCAGCCAGACAGTTTCACCCCTCCACTTT

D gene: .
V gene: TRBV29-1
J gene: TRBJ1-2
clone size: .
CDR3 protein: CSVSVPEDTF
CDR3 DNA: TGCAGCGTCTCCGTACCAGAAGACACCTTC

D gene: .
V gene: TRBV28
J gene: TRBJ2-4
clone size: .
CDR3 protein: CASSRKNIQYF
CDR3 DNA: TGTGCCAGCTCTAGGAAAAACATTCAGTACTTC

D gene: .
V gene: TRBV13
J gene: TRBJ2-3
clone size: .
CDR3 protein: CASRVAADTQYF
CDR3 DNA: TGTGCCAGCAGGGTGGCGGCAGATACGCAGTATTTT

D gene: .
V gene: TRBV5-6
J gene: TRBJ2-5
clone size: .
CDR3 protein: CASSWGRGIRQETQYF
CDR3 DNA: TGTGCCAGCAGCTGGGGGAGGGGGATTAGACAAGAGACCCAGTACTTC

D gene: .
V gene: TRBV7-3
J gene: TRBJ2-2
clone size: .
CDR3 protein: CASSLAGLNTGELFF
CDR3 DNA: TGTGCCAGCAGCTTAGCGGGGCTGAACACCGGGGAGCTGTTTTTT

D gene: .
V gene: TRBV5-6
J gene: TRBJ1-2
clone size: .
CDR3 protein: CASSLFEGGYGYTF
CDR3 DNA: TGTGCCAGCAGCTTGTTTGAGGGAGGCTATGGCTACACCTTC

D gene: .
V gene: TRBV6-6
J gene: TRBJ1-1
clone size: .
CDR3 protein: CASSSWGGDTEAFF
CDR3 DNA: TGTGCCAGCAGTAGCTGGGGGGGGGACACTGAAGCTTTCTTT

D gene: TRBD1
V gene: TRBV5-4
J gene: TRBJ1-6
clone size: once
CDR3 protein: CASSLAQGNSPLHF
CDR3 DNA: TGTGCCAGCAGCTTGGCACAGGGGAATTCACCCCTCCACTTT

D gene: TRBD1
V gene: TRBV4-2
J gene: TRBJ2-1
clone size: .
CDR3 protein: CASSQDGPDRGRFSSYNEQFF
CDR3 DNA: TGTGCCAGCAGCCAAGATGGGCCGGACAGGGGACGATTTAGCTCCTACAATGAGCAGTTCTTC

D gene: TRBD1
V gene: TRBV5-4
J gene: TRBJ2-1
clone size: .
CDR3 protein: CASSTQGAQYNEQFF
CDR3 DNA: TGTGCCAGCAGCACACAGGGGGCCCAGTACAATGAGCAGTTCTTC

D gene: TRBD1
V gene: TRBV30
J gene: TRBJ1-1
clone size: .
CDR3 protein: CAWGDRADTEAFF
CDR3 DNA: TGTGCCTGGGGGGACAGGGCTGACACTGAAGCTTTCTTT

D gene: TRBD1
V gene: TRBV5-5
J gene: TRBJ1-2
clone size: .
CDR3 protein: CASSSWDRNYGYTF
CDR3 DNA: TGTGCCAGCAGCTCATGGGACAGAAACTATGGCTACACCTTC

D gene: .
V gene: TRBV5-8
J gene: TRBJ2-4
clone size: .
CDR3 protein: CASSPPDGMKNIQYF
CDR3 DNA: TGTGCCAGCAGCCCCCCGGACGGGATGAAAAACATTCAGTACTTC

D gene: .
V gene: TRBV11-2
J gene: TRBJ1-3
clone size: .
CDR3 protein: CASSLMSLSGNTIYF
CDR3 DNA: TGTGCCAGCAGCTTAATGTCCCTATCTGGAAACACCATATATTTT

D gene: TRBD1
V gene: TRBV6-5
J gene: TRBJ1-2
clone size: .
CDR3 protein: CASSTWTGGGGYTF
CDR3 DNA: TGTGCCAGCAGTACTTGGACAGGGGGCGGTGGCTACACCTTC

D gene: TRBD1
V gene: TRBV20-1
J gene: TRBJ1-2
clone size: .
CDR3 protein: CSASGDRDGGYTF
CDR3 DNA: TGCAGTGCTAGTGGAGACAGGGATGGTGGCTACACCTTC

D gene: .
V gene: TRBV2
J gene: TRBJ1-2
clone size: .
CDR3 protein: CASSPANYGYTF
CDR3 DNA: TGTGCCAGCAGTCCTGCTAACTATGGCTACACCTTC

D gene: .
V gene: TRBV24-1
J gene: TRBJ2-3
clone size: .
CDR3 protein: CATSDFSPGTDTQYF
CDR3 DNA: TGTGCCACCAGTGATTTTTCCCCGGGCACAGATACGCAGTATTTT

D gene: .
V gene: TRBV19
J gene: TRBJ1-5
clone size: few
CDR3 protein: CASSTGQMGSQPQHF
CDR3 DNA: TGTGCCAGTAGTACCGGCCAGATGGGCAGTCAGCCCCAGCATTTT

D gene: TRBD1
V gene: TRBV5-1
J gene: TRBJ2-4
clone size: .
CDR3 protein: CASSLEGTGGAGNIQYF
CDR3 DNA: TGCGCCAGCAGCTTGGAGGGGACAGGGGGCGCCGGAAACATTCAGTACTTC

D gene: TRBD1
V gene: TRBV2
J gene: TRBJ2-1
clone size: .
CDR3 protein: CASRAGTAYNEQFF
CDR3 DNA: TGTGCCAGCAGGGCCGGGACAGCCTACAATGAGCAGTTCTTC

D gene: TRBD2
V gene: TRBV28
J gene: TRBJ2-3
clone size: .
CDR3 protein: CASSLPQTSFFTQSTQYF
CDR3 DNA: TGTGCCAGCAGTTTACCGCAGACTAGCTTTTTTACCCAAAGTACGCAGTATTTT

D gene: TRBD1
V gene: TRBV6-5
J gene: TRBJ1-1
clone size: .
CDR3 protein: CASRPGQGNTEAFF
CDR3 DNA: TGTGCCAGCAGACCGGGACAGGGGAACACTGAAGCTTTCTTT

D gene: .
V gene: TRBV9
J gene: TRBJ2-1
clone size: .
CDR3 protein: CASSLREASSYNEQFF
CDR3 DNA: TGTGCCAGCAGCCTGAGGGAGGCCAGCTCCTACAATGAGCAGTTCTTC

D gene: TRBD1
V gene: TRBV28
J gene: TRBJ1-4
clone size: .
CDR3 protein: CASSLGQGAEKLFF
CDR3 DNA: TGTGCCAGCAGTTTAGGACAGGGGGCCGAAAAACTGTTTTTT

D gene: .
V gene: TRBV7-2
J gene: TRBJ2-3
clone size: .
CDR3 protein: CASSLVAAVKDTQYF
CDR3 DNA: TGTGCCAGCAGCTTAGTGGCGGCCGTCAAGGATACGCAGTATTTT

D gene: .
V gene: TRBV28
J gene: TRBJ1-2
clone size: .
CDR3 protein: CASSFGGADGYTF
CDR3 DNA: TGTGCCAGCAGTTTCGGGGGAGCCGATGGCTACACCTTC

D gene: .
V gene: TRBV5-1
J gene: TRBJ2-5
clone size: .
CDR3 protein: CASSLAAEGTQYF
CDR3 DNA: TGCGCCAGCAGCTTGGCGGCCGAGGGGACCCAGTACTTC

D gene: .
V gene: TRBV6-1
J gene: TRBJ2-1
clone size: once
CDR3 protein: CASSERDPRRQFF
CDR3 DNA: TGTGCCAGCAGTGAGCGGGATCCTCGTCGTCAGTTCTTC

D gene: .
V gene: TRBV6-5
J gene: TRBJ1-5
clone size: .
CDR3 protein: CASTEGSSNQPQHF
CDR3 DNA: TGTGCCAGCACGGAGGGATCTAGCAATCAGCCCCAGCATTTT

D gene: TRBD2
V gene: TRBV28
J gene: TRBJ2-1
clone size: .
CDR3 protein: CASSPRGGPRNEQFF
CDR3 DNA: TGTGCCAGCAGTCCCCGGGGGGGCCCAAGGAATGAGCAGTTCTTC

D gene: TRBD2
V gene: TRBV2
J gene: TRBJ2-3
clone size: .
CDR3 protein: CASRTTSDRGRWAQYF
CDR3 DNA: TGTGCCAGCAGGACGACTAGCGACCGAGGGAGATGGGCGCAGTATTTT

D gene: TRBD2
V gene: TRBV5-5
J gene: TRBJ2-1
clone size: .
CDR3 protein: CASSVSGGSYNEQFF
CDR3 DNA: TGTGCCAGCAGCGTTAGCGGGGGGTCCTACAATGAGCAGTTCTTC

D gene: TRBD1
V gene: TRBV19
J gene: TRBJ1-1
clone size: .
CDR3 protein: CASSPWGRGKTEAFF
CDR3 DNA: TGTGCCAGTAGTCCCTGGGGCAGGGGGAAGACTGAAGCTTTCTTT

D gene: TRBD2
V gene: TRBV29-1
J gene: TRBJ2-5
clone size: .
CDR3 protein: CSVEVRRLAMRETQYF
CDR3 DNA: TGCAGCGTTGAAGTGAGGCGACTAGCGATGAGGGAGACCCAGTACTTC

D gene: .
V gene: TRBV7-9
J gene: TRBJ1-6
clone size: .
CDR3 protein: CASSFQVANFSPLHF
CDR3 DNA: TGTGCCAGCAGCTTCCAGGTCGCGAATTTTTCACCCCTCCACTTT

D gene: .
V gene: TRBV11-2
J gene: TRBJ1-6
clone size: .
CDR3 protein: CASSSTGGKVNSPLHF
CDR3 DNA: TGTGCCAGCAGCTCGACAGGCGGCAAGGTCAATTCACCCCTCCACTTT

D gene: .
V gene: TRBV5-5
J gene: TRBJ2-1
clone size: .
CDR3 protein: CASSLVSESSNEQFF
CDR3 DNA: TGTGCCAGCAGCTTGGTGTCAGAATCAAGCAATGAGCAGTTCTTC

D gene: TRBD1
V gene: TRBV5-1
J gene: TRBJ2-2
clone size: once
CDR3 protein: CASSLVPGGSSNTGELFF
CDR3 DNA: TGCGCCAGCAGCCTCGTCCCAGGGGGAAGTAGTAACACCGGGGAGCTGTTTTTT

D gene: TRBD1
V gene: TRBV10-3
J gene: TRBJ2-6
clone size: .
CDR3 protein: CAISMTGSGANVLTF
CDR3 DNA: TGTGCCATCAGTATGACAGGGTCCGGGGCCAACGTCCTGACTTTC